This T cell receptor (beta chain) was recovered during a study of blood T cells in healthy people across ages. Study as a whole: Template switching picked up about one barcoded beta molecule for each two T cells.

Regarding this clonotype: What it binds is unknown.

Study-level findings and limits: Donors of long life had a larger count of naive CD4+ cells and greater diversity than aged donors.

The CDR3 runs 15 residues. Trimming pared 4 bases from V and 4 bases from J, leaving 17 bases between. Germline V lookup: CDR1 SGHRS, CDR2 YFSETQ. Individuals who donated were healthy Caucasians from Russia aged roughly 6 to 90. About 10 milliliters of peripheral blood were drawn from each donor into EDTA-treated tubes. Using a J-beta primer mix together with a sample-barcoded 5' primer, a second PCR was run for roughly 7 to 11 cycles. In TCRdb, the 5' RACE reads were re-called with MiXCR into one record per CDR3 protein. The sample has about 680,000 distinct CDR3 sequences; roughly 49% are singletons.

The V gene is TRBV5-1, the J gene TRBJ1-2, with D possibly being TRBD1 (5 bases). What was sequenced was blood. This sequence originates from a woman in her fifties or sixties in good health. The CDR3 DNA is TGCGCCAGCAGCCTGGGGATGGGGGTTAGCTATGGCTACACCTTC. This gives the protein CASSLGMGVSYGYTF.